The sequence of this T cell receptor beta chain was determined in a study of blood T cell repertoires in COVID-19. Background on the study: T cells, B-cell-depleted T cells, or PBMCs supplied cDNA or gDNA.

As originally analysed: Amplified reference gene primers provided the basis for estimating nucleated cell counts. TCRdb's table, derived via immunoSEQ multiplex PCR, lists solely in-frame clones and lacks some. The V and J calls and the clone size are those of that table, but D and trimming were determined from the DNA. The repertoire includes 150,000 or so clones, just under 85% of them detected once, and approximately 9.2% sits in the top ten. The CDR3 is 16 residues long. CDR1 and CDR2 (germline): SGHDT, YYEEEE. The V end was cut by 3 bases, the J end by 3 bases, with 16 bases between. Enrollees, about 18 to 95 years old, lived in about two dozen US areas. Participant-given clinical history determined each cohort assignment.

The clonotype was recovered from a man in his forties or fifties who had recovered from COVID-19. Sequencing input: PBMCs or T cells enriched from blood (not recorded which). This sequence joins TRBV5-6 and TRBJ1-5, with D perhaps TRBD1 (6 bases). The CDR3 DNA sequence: TGTGCCAGCAGCTCAACCCAGGACAGAGTCAATCAGCCCCAGCATTTT. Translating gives CASSSTQDRVNQPQHF.